A single sample is the source of the 7 T cell receptor beta chains below, sequenced in a study of T cells in Graves' hyperthyroidism and ophthalmopathy. From RNA transcripts, TCR beta CDR3 regions were amplified. TCR CDR3 underwent first-round RT-PCR with the HTBI primer set. TCRdb reprocessed the multiplex PCR reads with MiXCR, giving one entry per CDR3 protein. Counted here are some 300,000 distinct CDR3 sequences, less than 20% occurring once; the ten biggest clones make up about 35%. Sequencing input: blood. The receptor source for this set is a man in his forties or fifties with Graves' ophthalmopathy.

This clonotype turned up a few times. One end of the junction is discordant with germline, which a read error may explain. CDR3 in amino acids: CAGREPGASGLYEQYF. The CDR3 DNA reads as TGTGCCGGCAGGGAGCCGGGGGCTAGCGGGCTCTACGAGCAGTACTTC. The chain uses TRBV6-1 and TRBJ2-7, with TRBD2 identical over 8 bases. The length of the CDR3 is 16 residues. The germline V gene has CDR1 MNHNS and CDR2 SASEGT.

This clonotype was seen only a few times. The chain carries TRBV6-6 and TRBJ2-5; a possible D gene is TRBD2 (5 bases). Germline assignment: CDR1 MNHNY and CDR2 SVGAGI (reference sequence). This CDR3 has 15 amino acids. The V end was cut by 0 bases, the J end by 1 base, with 9 bases between. The CDR3 DNA follows: TGTGCCAGCAGTTACTCGGACTTCTCCCAAGAGACCCAGTACTTC. This codes for CASSYSDFSQETQYF.

In its sample, this clonotype was seen many times. The CDR3, as DNA: TGCAGTGCTCAGACAGCATTGAACACTGAAGCTTTCTTT. Protein: CSAQTALNTEAFF. V gene TRBV20-1 combines with J gene TRBJ1-1; tentatively, D is TRBD1 (5 bases). Looked up from germline, CDR1 is DFQATT and CDR2 is SNEGSKA (reference sequence). The CDR3 extends over 13 amino acids. V was clipped by 5 bases and J by 0 bases, with 10 bases between them.

The chain combines TRBV9 with TRBJ2-2, with 8 bases identical to TRBD1. This CDR3 comprises 17 residues. With V trimmed by 4 bases and J by 3 bases, 11 bases remained unmatched. Germline V gene lookup returns CDR1 SGDLS and CDR2 YYNGEE. The CDR3 loop reads CASSTTGVVRDTGELFF. The CDR3 DNA is TGTGCCAGCAGCACGACAGGGGTCGTAAGGGACACCGGGGAGCTGTTTTTT.

The genes are TRBV7-9 and TRBJ1-5; no clear D. In germline, CDR1 is SEHNR, CDR2 FQNEAQ (reference sequence). The CDR3 consists of 13 residues. The V end was cut by 3 bases, the J end by 9 bases, with 12 bases between. CDR3 DNA sequence: TGTGCCAGCAGCTTCGCCCCGTTGCGGCCCCAGCATTTT. This sequence encodes CASSFAPLRPQHF.

Only a few counts were recorded for this clonotype. This chain uses TRBV11-2 with TRBJ1-2; unclear D gene. Per germline, CDR1 SGHAT and CDR2 FQNNGV. With 5 bases removed from V and 7 bases from J, the gap between germline ends came to 17 bases. The CDR3 has 14 residues. The CDR3, as DNA: TGTGCCAGCAGCCAAGACCTCCTTCAGTCTGGCTACACCTTC. Translation: CASSQDLLQSGYTF.

V is TRBV9 and J is TRBJ1-5, with D tentatively TRBD1 (6 bases). The CDR3 has 15 residues. The V end was cut by 5 bases, the J end by 2 bases, with 14 bases between. In germline, CDR1 is SGDLS, CDR2 YYNGEE. CDR3 protein: CASSIEGDGNQPQHF. In nucleotides, the CDR3 is TGTGCCAGCAGTATAGAGGGGGACGGCAATCAGCCCCAGCATTTT. Looking up the rest from reference TRBV9 and TRBJ1-5 gives the full variable domain: DSGVTQTPKHLITATGQRVTLRCSPRSGDLSVYWYQQSLDQGLQFLIQYYNGEERAKGNILERFSAQQFPDLHSELNLSSLELGDSALYFCASSIEGDGNQPQHFGDGTRLSIL.